This T cell receptor beta chain was recorded in a study of T cell responses to AZD1222 COVID-19 vaccine. From germline, CDR1 is LNHDA and CDR2 SQIVND (reference sequence). V gave up 6 bases and J gave up 5 bases, with 11 bases separating them. The length of the CDR3 is 13 residues. This clone showed up just a few times. No antigen is known for it. General observations from the study: Clonal diversity may have been underestimated in mostly white British donors. The breadth and depth of Spike-specific TCRs increased once two AZD1222 doses had been given. The study found vaccine-associated CD4 TCRs spanning spike, dominant at 160-218 and 743-854. Repertoires were collected only later (after the peak T cell response had occurred).

The repertoire was sequenced with immunoSEQ multiplex PCR; TCRdb's copy has only in-frame clones and lacks some. The table lists more than 45,000 clones, about four fifths of them singletons, with roughly a quarter in the top ten. The receptor comes from an adult in good health. Here the sequenced sample was peripheral blood, taken on day 0 of AZD1222 vaccination. The chain joins TRBV19 to TRBJ1-5; D may be TRBD1 (6 bases). CDR3 sequence: CASRDSADQPQHF. DNA of the CDR3: TGTGCCAGTAGGGACAGTGCTGATCAGCCCCAGCATTTT. The complete variable domain, with remaining parts taken from reference TRBV19 and TRBJ1-5, reads DGGITQSPKYLFRKEGQNVTLSCEQNLNHDAMYWYRQDPGQGLRLIYYSQIVNDFQKGDIAEGYSVSREKKESFPLTVTSAQKNPTAFYLCASRDSADQPQHFGDGTRLSIL.